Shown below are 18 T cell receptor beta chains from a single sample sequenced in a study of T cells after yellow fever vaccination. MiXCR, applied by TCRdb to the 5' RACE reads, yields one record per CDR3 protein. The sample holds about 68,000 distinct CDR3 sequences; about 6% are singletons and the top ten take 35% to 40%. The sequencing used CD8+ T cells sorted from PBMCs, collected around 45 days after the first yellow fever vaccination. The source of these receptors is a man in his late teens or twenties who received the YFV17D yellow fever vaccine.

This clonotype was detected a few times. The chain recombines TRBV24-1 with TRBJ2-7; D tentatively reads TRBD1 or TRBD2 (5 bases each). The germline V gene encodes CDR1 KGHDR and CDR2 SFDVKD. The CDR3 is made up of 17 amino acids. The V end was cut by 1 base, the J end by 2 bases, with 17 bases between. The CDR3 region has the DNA TGTGCCACCAGTGATTTTAAGGGACGCCGAGACCCCTACGAGCAGTACGTC. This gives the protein CATSDFKGRRDPYEQYV.

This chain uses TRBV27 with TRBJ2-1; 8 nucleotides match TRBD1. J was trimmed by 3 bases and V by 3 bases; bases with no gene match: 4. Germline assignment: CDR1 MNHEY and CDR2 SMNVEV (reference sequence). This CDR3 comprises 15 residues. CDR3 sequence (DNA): TGTGCCAGCAGTTTTGGGACAGGCCACTACAATGAGCAGTTCTTC. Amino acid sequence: CASSFGTGHYNEQFF.

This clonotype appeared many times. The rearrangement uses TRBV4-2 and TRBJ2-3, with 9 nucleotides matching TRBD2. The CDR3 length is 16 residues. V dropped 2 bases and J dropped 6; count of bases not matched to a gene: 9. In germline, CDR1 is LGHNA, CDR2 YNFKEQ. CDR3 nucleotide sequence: TGTGCCAGCAGCCAACTGAGCGGGGGGCCATCCGATACGCAGTATTTT. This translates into CASSQLSGGPSDTQYF.

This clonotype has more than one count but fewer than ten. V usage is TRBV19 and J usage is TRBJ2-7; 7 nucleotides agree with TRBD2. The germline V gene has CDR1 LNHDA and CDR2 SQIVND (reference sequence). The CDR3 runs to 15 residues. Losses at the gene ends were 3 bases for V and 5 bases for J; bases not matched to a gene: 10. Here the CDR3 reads CASSMGGMGPDEQYF. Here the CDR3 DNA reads TGTGCCAGTAGTATGGGAGGGATGGGACCCGACGAGCAGTACTTC. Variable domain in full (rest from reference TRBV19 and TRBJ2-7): DGGITQSPKYLFRKEGQNVTLSCEQNLNHDAMYWYRQDPGQGLRLIYYSQIVNDFQKGDIAEGYSVSREKKESFPLTVTSAQKNPTAFYLCASSMGGMGPDEQYFGPGTRLTVT.

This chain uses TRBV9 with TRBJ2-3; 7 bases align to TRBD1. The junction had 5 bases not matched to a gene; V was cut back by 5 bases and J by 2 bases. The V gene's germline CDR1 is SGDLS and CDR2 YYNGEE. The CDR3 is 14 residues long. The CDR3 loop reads CASRLDRNTDTQYF. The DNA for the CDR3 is TGTGCCAGCAGGTTGGACAGGAACACAGATACGCAGTATTTT.

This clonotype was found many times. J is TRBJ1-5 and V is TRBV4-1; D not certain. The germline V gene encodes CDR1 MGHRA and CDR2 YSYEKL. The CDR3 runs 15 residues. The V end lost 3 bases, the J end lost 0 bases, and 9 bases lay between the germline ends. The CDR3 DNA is TGCGCCAGCAGCCAGAGACACGTTAGCAATCAGCCCCAGCATTTT. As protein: CASSQRHVSNQPQHF.

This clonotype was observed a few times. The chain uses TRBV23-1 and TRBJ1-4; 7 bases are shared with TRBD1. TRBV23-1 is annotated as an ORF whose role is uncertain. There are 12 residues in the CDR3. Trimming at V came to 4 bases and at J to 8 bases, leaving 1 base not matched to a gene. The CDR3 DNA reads TGCGCCAGCAGTCCACAGGGGGAAAAACTGTTTTTT. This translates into CASSPQGEKLFF.

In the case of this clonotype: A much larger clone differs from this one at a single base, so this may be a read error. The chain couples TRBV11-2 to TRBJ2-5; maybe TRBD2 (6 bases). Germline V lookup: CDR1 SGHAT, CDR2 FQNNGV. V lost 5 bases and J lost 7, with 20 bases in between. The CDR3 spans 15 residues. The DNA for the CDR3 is TGTGCCAGCAGCCAATTTGGACAAAAAGCGGGGACCCAGTACTTC. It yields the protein CASSQFGQKAGTQYF.

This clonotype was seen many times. The CDR3 loop is CASTLGTSGAKNIQYF. The CDR3 region has the DNA TGTGCCAGCACCCTGGGGACTAGCGGAGCCAAAAACATTCAGTACTTC. The chain combines TRBV12-3 or TRBV12-4 with TRBJ2-4, with TRBD2 matching over 11 bases. The CDR3 runs to 16 residues. V was clipped by 7 bases and J by 0 bases; unmatched bases: 5.

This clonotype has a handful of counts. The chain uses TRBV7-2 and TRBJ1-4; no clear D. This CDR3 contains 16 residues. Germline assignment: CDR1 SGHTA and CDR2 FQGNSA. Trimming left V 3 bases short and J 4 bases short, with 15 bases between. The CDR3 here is CASSFGWDGDNEKLFF. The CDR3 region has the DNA TGTGCCAGCAGCTTTGGCTGGGATGGGGATAATGAAAAACTGTTTTTT.

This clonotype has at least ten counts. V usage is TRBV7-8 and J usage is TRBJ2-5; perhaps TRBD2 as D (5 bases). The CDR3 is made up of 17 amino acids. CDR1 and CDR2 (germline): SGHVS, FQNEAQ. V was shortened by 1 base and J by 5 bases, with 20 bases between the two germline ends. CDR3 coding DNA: TGTGCCAGCAGCTTAGATTTCCGGGATGCTTTAGGGGAGACCCAGTACTTC. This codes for CASSLDFRDALGETQYF. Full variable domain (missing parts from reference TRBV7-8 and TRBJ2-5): GAGVSQSPRYKVAKRGQDVALRCDPISGHVSLFWYQQALGQGPEFLTYFQNEAQLDKSGLPSDRFFAERPEGSVSTLKIQRTQQEDSAVYLCASSLDFRDALGETQYFGPGTRLLVL.

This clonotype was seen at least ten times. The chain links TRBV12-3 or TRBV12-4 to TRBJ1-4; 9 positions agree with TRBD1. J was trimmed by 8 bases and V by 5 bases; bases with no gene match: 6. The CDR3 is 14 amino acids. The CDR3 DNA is TGTGCCAGCAGTCTACAGGGGGCACGAGAAAAACTGTTTTTT. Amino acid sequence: CASSLQGAREKLFF.

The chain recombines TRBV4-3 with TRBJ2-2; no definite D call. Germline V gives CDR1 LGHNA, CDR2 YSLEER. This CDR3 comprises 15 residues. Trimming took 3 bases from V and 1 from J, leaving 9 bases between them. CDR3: CASSQRRQNTGELFF. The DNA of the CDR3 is TGCGCCAGCAGCCAGCGCCGACAGAACACCGGGGAGCTGTTTTTT.

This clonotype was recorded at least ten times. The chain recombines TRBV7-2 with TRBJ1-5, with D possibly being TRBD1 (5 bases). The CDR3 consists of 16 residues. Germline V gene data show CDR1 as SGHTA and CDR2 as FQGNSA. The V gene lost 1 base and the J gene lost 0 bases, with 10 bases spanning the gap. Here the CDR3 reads CASSLGWGNSNQPQHF. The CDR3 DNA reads TGTGCCAGCAGCTTAGGATGGGGGAATAGCAATCAGCCCCAGCATTTT.

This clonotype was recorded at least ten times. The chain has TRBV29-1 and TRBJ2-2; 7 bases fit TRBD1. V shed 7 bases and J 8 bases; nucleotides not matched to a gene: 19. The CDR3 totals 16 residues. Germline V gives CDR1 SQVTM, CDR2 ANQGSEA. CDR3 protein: CSALLPGQSDEGELFF. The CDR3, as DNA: TGCAGCGCCCTTCTACCGGGACAGTCAGACGAGGGGGAGCTGTTTTTT.

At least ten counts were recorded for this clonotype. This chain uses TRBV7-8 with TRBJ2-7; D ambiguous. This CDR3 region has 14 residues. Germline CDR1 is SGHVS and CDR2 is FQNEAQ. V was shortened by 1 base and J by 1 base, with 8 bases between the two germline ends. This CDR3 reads CASSLVGGSYEQYF. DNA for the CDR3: TGTGCCAGCAGCTTAGTAGGCGGTTCCTACGAGCAGTACTTC.

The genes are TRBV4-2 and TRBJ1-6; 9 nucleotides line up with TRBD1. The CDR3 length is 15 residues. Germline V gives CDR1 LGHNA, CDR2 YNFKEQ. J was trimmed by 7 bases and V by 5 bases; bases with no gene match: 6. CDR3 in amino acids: CASSTKQGANSPLHF. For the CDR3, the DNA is TGTGCCAGCAGCACAAAACAGGGGGCAAATTCACCCCTCCACTTT.

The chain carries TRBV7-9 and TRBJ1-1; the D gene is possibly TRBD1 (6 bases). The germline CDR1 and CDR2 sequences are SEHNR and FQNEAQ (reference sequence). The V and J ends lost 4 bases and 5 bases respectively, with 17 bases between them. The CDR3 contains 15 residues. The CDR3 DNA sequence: TGTGCCAGCAGCTCGACAGGACTCCCCTTGACTGAAGCTTTCTTT. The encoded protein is CASSSTGLPLTEAFF.